This T cell receptor (beta chain) derives from a study of blood T cell repertoires in COVID-19. Overall study: Sites in the United States, Italy and Spain provided acute and convalescent COVID-19 samples.

V was shortened by 5 bases and J by 9 bases, with 8 bases between the two germline ends. From germline, CDR1 is MRHNA and CDR2 SNTAGT. The CDR3 spans 11 residues. This clone was counted once. Profiling relied on immunoSEQ multiplex PCR, and the TCRdb table lists in-frame clones only, not all of them. This repertoire shows about 45,000 clones, 85% to 90% found once; its top ten account for about 9.2%. The V and J genes are TRBV6-4 and TRBJ1-3; perhaps TRBD1 as D (5 bases). The sequencing sample was made of peripheral blood. This TCR was recovered from a human donor in a cohort sampled during active COVID-19. In nucleotides, the CDR3 is TGTGCCAGCAGTCCCAGGGTCACCATATATTTT. As protein: CASSPRVTIYF.